The present entry profiles one T cell receptor (beta chain) with its context. As yet, its antigen is unknown. This specimen belongs to a study of Ad26.COV2.S vaccination and SARS-CoV-2 variants. Study in general: A participant enrolled in the COV1001 Ad26.COV2.S trial arm provided the sample. Points from the study as a whole: Placebo recipients had lower spike-specific TCR breadth than vaccine recipients. The authors reported substantial breadth in spike-specific CD8+ and CD4+ T cell responses after vaccination.

The treatment here: some 20 received Ad26.COV2.S at low or high dose, single or two shots; 5 received placebo; per-sample allocation not given. The investigators took samples on day 63 after the first vaccine or placebo injection. Donor was an adult aged 18-55 years in Boston. Data came from immunoSEQ multiplex PCR; TCRdb stores just in-frame clones and leaves some out. This sample carries hundreds of thousands of clones, 89% of them seen once, and the ten largest clones take approximately 2.5%. The CDR3 loop spans 15 amino acids. V dropped 6 bases and J dropped 4 bases, with 15 bases sitting between them. Per germline, CDR1 MNHEY and CDR2 SMNVEV (reference sequence).

The clonotype comes from a person between 18 and 60 years old who received the Ad26.COV2.S COVID-19 vaccine or a placebo. The V call is TRBV27, the J call TRBJ1-4; maybe TRBD1 (6 bases). The sample here was peripheral blood, taken in a trial of Ad26.COV2.S vaccine versus placebo. DNA of the CDR3: TGTGCCAGCAGAAGGGGGTCGGCGGATAATGAAAAACTGTTTTTT. This sequence encodes CASRRGSADNEKLFF.